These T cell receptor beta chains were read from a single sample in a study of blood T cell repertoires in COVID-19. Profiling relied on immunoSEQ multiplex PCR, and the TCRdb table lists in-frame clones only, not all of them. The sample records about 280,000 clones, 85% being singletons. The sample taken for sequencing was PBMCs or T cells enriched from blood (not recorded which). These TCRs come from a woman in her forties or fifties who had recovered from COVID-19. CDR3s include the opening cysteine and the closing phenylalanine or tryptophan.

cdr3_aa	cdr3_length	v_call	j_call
CASSLVAGSNYGYTF	15	TRBV11-2	TRBJ1-2
CASSLAGRVNEQFF	14	TRBV11-2	TRBJ2-1
CASSHPGQGGDGYTF	15	TRBV4-2	TRBJ1-2
CASSTSGQGNRQYF	14	TRBV19	TRBJ2-7
CASSRLASGGLEQFF	15	TRBV7-2	TRBJ2-1
CASSLGLAGSTDTQYF	16	TRBV5-8	TRBJ2-3
CASSLWGGNTQYF	13	TRBV12-3/TRBV12-4	TRBJ2-3
CASSGTGNAAEAFF	14	TRBV5-1	TRBJ1-1
CATSLLQGEGDTQYF	15	TRBV5-5	TRBJ2-3
CASSPRLATSTDTQYF	16	TRBV9	TRBJ2-3
CASSHAITQGAGGYTF	16	TRBV4-3	TRBJ1-2
CASSPTSGGVYEQFF	15	TRBV7-2	TRBJ2-1
CASNMGAGTGELFF	14	TRBV7-2	TRBJ2-2
CASSGEWGNQPQHF	14	TRBV6-5	TRBJ1-5
CASSYSRTVNSPLHF	15	TRBV6-2/TRBV6-3	TRBJ1-6
CSASPTLSVYGYTF	14	TRBV20-1	TRBJ1-2
CASSPRGGGRTDTQYF	16	TRBV9	TRBJ2-3
CASSLDWSSGNTIYF	15	TRBV5-6	TRBJ1-3
CASIDRLGWEAFF	13	TRBV25-1	TRBJ1-1
CASSSWPGWNEQFF	14	TRBV7-9	TRBJ2-1
CASSLTGTQSYNEQFF	16	TRBV5-5	TRBJ2-1
CASSLSGGSGNTIYF	15	TRBV7-9	TRBJ1-3
CASSGDRDGNEQFF	14	TRBV6-5	TRBJ2-1
CASSAWREKLFF	12	TRBV10-2	TRBJ1-4
CSVEEGGGGEKLFF	14	TRBV29-1	TRBJ1-4
CASSLVGRGADTQYF	15	TRBV7-2	TRBJ2-3
CASSQLGVGTQYF	13	TRBV3-1/TRBV3-2	TRBJ2-5
CASRSLGTPFHGYTF	15	TRBV5-4	TRBJ1-2
CASSQMGVSGNTIYF	15	TRBV4-1	TRBJ1-3
CASSLRRGGASQPQHF	16	TRBV28	TRBJ1-5
CASNERDRGAYEQYF	15	TRBV11-1	TRBJ2-7
CASSLGGSNTEAFF	14	TRBV7-2	TRBJ1-1
CASSQDTFGPQHF	13	TRBV4-3	TRBJ1-5
CASSITSGGPTDTQYF	16	TRBV13	TRBJ2-3
CASSTQVFNTGELFF	15	TRBV25-1	TRBJ2-2
CASSTRTVNNQPQHF	15	TRBV4-1	TRBJ1-5
CASSSTGGTNYGYTF	15	TRBV5-6	TRBJ1-2
CASSELVTGVPEQYF	15	TRBV6-1	TRBJ2-7
CASSRPSFSGNTIYF	15	TRBV9	TRBJ1-3
CSVERQGNYTF	11	TRBV29-1	TRBJ1-2
CASGWGGARNTEAFF	15	TRBV7-2	TRBJ1-1
CASSPTRGPGNTIYF	15	TRBV18	TRBJ1-3
CASSLASTDTQYF	13	TRBV7-2	TRBJ2-3
CASSKGTGGFRSNSPLHF	18	TRBV21-1	TRBJ1-6
CASTRGGGSDTQYF	14	TRBV9	TRBJ2-3
CASKNLRTAGYTF	13	TRBV3-1/TRBV3-2	TRBJ1-2
CASSRLGGGSGQPQHF	16	TRBV28	TRBJ1-5
CASSAGGLAGGLGYEQYF	18	TRBV5-1	TRBJ2-7
CASSPPRTSGARGNTIYF	18	TRBV18	TRBJ1-3
CASSSGLASYNEQFF	15	TRBV28	TRBJ2-1
CASSSWEIAGTQETQYF	17	TRBV5-1	TRBJ2-5
CSSTVAGQETQYF	13	TRBV29-1	TRBJ2-5
CASRGFAVSGNTIYF	15	TRBV6-5	TRBJ1-3
CASSLPTGMGNTIYF	15	TRBV28	TRBJ1-3
CASSKEPDRGVAEAFF	16	TRBV21-1	TRBJ1-1
CASLDRGDEKLFF	13	TRBV28	TRBJ1-4
CASSIDGRQGYYGYTF	16	TRBV19	TRBJ1-2
CASSASGTGNTEAFF	15	TRBV28	TRBJ1-1